These 7 T cell receptor beta chains came from one sample sequenced in a study of blood T cell repertoires in COVID-19. TCRdb keeps only in-frame clones here, not all; method: immunoSEQ multiplex PCR. The sample has about 80,000 clones; 60% to 85% are singletons. The specimen sequenced was peripheral blood. The receptors derive from a human donor in a cohort sampled during active COVID-19.

The table lists this clone with many counts. The chain combines TRBV28 with TRBJ1-1; TRBD1 aligns across 8 bases. The ends lost 7 bases at V and 7 bases at J; junction bases unmatched: 8. Germline V CDR1 and CDR2: MDHEN, SYDVKM. The CDR3 contains 13 residues. The CDR3 region has the DNA TGTGCCAGCACCGACAGGGGTCTGATTGAAGCTTTCTTT. It yields the protein CASTDRGLIEAFF.

V is TRBV2 and J is TRBJ1-3; 7 bases align to TRBD1. The trim removed 3 bases at V and 4 bases at J, leaving 15 bases unmatched. Germline values: CDR1 SNHLY, CDR2 FYNNEI. The CDR3 covers 18 residues. The DNA for the CDR3 is TGTGCCAGCAGTGACCCATGGAGGGGGCTTTCGTGGGGAAACACCATATATTTT. Its protein product is CASSDPWRGLSWGNTIYF.

The chain employs TRBV28 and TRBJ2-3; TRBD2 agrees at 8 bases. Trimming took 4 bases from V and 5 from J; bases not matched to a gene: 17. The CDR3 totals 18 residues. Germline loops: CDR1 MDHEN, CDR2 SYDVKM. The CDR3 DNA sequence: TGTGCCAGCAGTTCCTCTCATAAGCGGGGGATCACACTAGATACGCAGTATTTT. Translated, it gives CASSSSHKRGITLDTQYF.

The chain employs TRBV6-6 and TRBJ2-7; 10 nucleotides align to TRBD1. Germline V gene data show CDR1 as MNHNY and CDR2 as SVGAGI (reference sequence). Trimming at V came to 3 bases and at J to 4 bases, leaving 6 bases not matched to a gene. The CDR3 runs to 15 residues. The CDR3 region is CASSYPDRGAYEQYF. As DNA, the CDR3 is TGTGCCAGCAGTTATCCGGACAGGGGGGCATACGAGCAGTACTTC.

V is TRBV10-2 and J is TRBJ2-1; 10 nucleotides line up with TRBD2. J was trimmed by 4 bases and V by 1 base; bases with no gene match: 4. The CDR3 covers 16 residues. From germline, CDR1 is WSHSY and CDR2 SAAADI. CDR3 DNA: TGCGCCAGCAGTGAGTTAGCGGGGGGAAAATACAATGAGCAGTTCTTC. Translated, it gives CASSELAGGKYNEQFF.

Here the CDR3 DNA reads TGTGCCAGCAGTGATTACATGGAGCAGTTCTTC. As protein: CASSDYMEQFF. This chain uses TRBV6-1 with TRBJ2-1, with D hard to call. Germline V CDR1 and CDR2: MNHNS, SASEGT. The CDR3 consists of 11 residues. Trimming left V 3 bases short and J 10 bases short, with 7 bases between.

This chain joins TRBV6-5 and TRBJ2-5; D might be TRBD2 (6 bases). The germline V gene encodes CDR1 MNHEY and CDR2 SVGAGI. V was clipped by 11 bases and J by 4 bases, with 17 bases between them. This CDR3 has 13 amino acids. As DNA, the CDR3 is TGTGCCGCGGCGCGGGGTGCGGCAGAGACCCAGTACTTC. Residues: CAAARGAAETQYF.